This T cell receptor (beta chain) was recorded in a study of T cell changes during pregnancy in multiple sclerosis. TCRdb's copy holds only in-frame clones and misses some; the assay was immunoSEQ multiplex PCR. The repertoire includes about 100,000 clones, roughly 92% of them detected once, and roughly 0.99% sits in the top ten. The junction had 10 bases not matched to a gene; V was cut back by 8 bases and J by 5 bases. Germline V gene sequence: CDR1 SEHNR, CDR2 FQNEAQ (reference sequence). The length of the CDR3 is 14 residues. Sequences were derived from peripheral blood, sampled after pregnancy. The receptor's source is a female donor with multiple sclerosis, enrolled in a pregnancy study. The J gene is TRBJ2-5, the V gene TRBV7-9; TRBD2 agrees at 8 bases. CDR3 in DNA: TGTGCCAGCTTCCCGACTAGCGTTACGGAGACCCAGTACTTC. It codes for CASFPTSVTETQYF.